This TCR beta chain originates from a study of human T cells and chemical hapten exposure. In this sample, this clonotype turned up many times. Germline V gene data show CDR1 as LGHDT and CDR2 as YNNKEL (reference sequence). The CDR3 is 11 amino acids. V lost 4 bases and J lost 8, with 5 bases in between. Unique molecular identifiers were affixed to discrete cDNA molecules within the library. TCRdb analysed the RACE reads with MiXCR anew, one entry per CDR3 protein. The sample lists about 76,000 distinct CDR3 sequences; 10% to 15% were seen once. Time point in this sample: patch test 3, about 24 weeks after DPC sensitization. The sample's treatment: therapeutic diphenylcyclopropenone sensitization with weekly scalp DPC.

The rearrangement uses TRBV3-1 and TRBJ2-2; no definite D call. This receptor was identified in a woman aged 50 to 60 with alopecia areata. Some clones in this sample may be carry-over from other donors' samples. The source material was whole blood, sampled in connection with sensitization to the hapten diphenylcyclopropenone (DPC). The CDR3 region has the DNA TGTGCCAGCAGCCTTCAAGGGGAGCTGTTTTTT. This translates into CASSLQGELFF.